This record covers a single T cell receptor (beta chain). Antigen: not known. Trimming pared 2 bases from V and 0 bases from J, leaving 11 bases between. There are 15 residues in the CDR3. These data originate in a study of CD8 T cells in ankylosing spondylitis. Points from the study as a whole: A TCR beta motif made of fewer than 10 highly homologous variants seemed typical of ankylosing spondylitis blood. The study looked at matched synovial fluid samples from ankylosing spondylitis patients. Disease-linked clones were reported to be significantly enriched there. Relatively scarce in peripheral blood, disease-linked clones were CD8+. Before this, some motif variants had been reported in reactive arthritis synovial fluid and blood.

For TCR beta, libraries came from quantitative 5'-RACE with molecular barcodes. Each CDR3 protein gets one entry after TCRdb re-called the 5' RACE reads with MiXCR. Of roughly 220,000 distinct CDR3 sequences in the sample, around 19% were seen once. The sample taken for sequencing was blood, either unsorted or a sorted T cell fraction (not recorded which). This rearrangement joins TRBV12-3 or TRBV12-4 to TRBJ2-7; D possibly corresponds to TRBD2 (5 bases). The origin of this receptor is a male donor with ankylosing spondylitis. The CDR3 DNA sequence: TGTGCCAGCAGTTTACGGGTGGGGAGCTCCTACGAGCAGTACTTC. Protein sequence: CASSLRVGSSYEQYF.